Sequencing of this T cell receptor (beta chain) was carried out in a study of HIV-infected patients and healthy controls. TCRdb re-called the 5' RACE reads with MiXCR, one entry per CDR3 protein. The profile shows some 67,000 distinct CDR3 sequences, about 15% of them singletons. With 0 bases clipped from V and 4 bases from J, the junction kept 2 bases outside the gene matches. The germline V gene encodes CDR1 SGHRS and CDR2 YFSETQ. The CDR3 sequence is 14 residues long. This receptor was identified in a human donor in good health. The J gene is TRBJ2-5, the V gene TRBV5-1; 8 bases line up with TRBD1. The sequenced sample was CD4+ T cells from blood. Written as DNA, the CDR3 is TGCGCCAGCAGCTTGGGGGACAGGCCAGAGACCCAGTACTTC. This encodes CASSLGDRPETQYF. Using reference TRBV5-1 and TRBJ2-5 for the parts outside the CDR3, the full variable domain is KAGVTQTPRYLIKTRGQQVTLSCSPISGHRSVSWYQQTPGQGLQFLFEYFSETQRNKGNFPGRFSGRQFSNSRSEMNVSTLELGDSALYLCASSLGDRPETQYFGPGTRLLVL.